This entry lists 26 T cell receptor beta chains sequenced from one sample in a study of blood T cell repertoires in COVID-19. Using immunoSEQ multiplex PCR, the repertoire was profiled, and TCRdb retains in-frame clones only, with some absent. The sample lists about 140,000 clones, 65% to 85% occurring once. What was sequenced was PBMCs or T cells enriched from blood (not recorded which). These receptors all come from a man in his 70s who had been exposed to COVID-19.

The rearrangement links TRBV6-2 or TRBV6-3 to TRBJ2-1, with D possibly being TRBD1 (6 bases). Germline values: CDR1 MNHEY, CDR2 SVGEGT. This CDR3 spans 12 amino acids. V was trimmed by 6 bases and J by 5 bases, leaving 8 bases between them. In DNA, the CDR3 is TGTGCCAGCAGCCAGGGGAACAATGAGCAGTTCTTC. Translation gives CASSQGNNEQFF.

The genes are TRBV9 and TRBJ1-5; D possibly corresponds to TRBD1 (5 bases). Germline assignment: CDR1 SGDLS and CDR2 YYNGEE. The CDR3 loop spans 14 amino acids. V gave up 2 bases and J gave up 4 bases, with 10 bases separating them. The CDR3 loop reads CASSVLAGNQPQHF. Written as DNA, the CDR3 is TGTGCCAGCAGCGTCCTGGCAGGGAATCAGCCCCAGCATTTT.

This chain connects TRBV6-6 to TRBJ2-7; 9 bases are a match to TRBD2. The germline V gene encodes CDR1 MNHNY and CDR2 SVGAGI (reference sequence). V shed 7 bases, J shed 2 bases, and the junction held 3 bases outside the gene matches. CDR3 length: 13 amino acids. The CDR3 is CASTERGAYEQYF. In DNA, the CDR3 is TGTGCCAGCACGGAGCGGGGGGCCTACGAGCAGTACTTC.

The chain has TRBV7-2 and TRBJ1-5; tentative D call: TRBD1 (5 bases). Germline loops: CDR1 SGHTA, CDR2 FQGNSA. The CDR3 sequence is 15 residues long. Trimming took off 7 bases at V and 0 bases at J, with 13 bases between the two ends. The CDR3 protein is CASTLNRGSNQPQHF. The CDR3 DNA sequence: TGTGCCAGCACCCTCAATAGGGGTAGCAATCAGCCCCAGCATTTT.

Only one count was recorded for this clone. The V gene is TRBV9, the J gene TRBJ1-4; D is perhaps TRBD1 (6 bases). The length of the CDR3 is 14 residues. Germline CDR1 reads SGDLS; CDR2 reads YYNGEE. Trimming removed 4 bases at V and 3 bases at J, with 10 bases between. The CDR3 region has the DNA TGTGCCAGCAGCCCACAGGGTTCTAATGAAAAACTGTTTTTT. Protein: CASSPQGSNEKLFF.

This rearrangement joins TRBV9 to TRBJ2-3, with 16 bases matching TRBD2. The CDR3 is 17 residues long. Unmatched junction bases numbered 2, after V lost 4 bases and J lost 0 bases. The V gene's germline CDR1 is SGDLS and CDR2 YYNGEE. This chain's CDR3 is CASSWGLAGGSTDTQYF. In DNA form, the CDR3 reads TGTGCCAGCAGCTGGGGACTAGCGGGGGGGAGCACAGATACGCAGTATTTT.

The CDR3 DNA reads as TGTGCCAGCAGCTCTACGTTGGTAGCTTTCTTT. Protein sequence: CASSSTLVAFF. V and J are TRBV11-2 and TRBJ1-1; D is ambiguous. Germline CDR1 and CDR2: SGHAT and FQNNGV. V dropped 4 bases and J dropped 10 bases, with 10 bases sitting between them. The CDR3 sequence is 11 residues long.

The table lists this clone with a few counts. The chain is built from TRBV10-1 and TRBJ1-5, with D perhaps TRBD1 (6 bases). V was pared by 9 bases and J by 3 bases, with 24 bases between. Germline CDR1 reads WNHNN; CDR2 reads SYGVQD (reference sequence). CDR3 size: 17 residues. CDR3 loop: CASFWGSWGLNNQPQHF. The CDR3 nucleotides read TGCGCCAGTTTTTGGGGAAGTTGGGGGCTAAACAATCAGCCCCAGCATTTT.

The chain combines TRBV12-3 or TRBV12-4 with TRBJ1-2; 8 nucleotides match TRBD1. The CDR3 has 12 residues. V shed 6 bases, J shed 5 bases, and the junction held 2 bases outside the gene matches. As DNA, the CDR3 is TGTGCCAGCAGAGGACAGGGTTATGGCTACACCTTC. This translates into CASRGQGYGYTF.

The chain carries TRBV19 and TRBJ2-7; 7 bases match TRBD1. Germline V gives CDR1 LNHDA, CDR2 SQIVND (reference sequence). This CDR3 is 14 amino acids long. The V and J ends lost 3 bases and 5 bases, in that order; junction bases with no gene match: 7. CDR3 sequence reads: CASSMMTGIDEQYF. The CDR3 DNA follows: TGTGCCAGTAGTATGATGACAGGGATCGACGAGCAGTACTTC.

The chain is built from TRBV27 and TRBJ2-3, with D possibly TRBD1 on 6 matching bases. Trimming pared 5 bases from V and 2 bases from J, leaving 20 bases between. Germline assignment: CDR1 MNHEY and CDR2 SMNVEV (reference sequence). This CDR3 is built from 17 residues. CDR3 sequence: CASSKLAGDGVTDTQYF. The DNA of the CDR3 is TGTGCCAGCAGTAAACTCGCAGGGGACGGGGTCACAGATACGCAGTATTTT.

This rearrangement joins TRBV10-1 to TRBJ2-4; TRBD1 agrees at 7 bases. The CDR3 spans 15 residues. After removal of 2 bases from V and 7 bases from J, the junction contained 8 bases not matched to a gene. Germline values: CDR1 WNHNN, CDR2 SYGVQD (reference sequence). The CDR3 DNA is TGCGCCAGCAGTGAGCCAGGGACAGCGAGTAACATTCAGTACTTC. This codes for CASSEPGTASNIQYF.

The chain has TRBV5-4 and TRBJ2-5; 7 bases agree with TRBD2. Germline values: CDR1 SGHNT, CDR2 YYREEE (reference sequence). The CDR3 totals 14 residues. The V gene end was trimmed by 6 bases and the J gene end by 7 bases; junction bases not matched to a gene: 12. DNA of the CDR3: TGTGCCAGCACCCTTGAAACGGGGGGACGGACCCAGTACTTC. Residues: CASTLETGGRTQYF.

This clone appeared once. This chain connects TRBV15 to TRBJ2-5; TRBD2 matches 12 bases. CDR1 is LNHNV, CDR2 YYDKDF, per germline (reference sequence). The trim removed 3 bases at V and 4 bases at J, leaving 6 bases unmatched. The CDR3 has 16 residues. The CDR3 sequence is CATSRGLAGGGETQYF. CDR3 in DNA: TGTGCCACCAGCAGGGGGCTAGCGGGAGGGGGAGAGACCCAGTACTTC.

CDR3 sequence: CASSQSTPLIAKNIQYF. CDR3 sequence (DNA): TGTGCCAGCAGCCAGTCAACCCCCCTAATAGCCAAAAACATTCAGTACTTC. The chain uses TRBV16 and TRBJ2-4; no clear D gene. The CDR3 is 17 residues long. V was clipped by 3 bases and J by 0 bases, with 15 bases between them. CDR1 and CDR2 from the germline V gene are KGHSY and FQNENV.

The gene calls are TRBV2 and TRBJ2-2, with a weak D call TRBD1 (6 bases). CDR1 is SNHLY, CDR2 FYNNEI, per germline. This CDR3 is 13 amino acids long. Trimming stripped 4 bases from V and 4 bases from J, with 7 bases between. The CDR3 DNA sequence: TGTGCCAGCAGTGCCAGGGGCACCGGGGAGCTGTTTTTT. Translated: CASSARGTGELFF.

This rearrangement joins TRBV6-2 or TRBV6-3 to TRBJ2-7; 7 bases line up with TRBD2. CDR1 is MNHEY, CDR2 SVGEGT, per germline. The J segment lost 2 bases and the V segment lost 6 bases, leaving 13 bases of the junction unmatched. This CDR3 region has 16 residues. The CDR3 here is CASSLTGGGIPYEQYF. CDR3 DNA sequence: TGTGCCAGCAGCCTGACGGGGGGTGGTATTCCCTACGAGCAGTACTTC.

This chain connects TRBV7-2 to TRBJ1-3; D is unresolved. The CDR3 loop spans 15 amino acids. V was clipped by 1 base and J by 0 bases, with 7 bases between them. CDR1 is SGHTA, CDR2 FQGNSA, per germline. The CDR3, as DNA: TGTGCCAGCAGCTTAGAAGCGTACTCTGGAAACACCATATATTTT. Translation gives CASSLEAYSGNTIYF. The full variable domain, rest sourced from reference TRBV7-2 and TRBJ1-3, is GAGVSQSPSNKVTEKGKDVELRCDPISGHTALYWYRQSLGQGLEFLIYFQGNSAPDKSGLPSDRFSAERTGGSVSTLTIQRTQQEDSAVYLCASSLEAYSGNTIYFGEGSWLTVV.

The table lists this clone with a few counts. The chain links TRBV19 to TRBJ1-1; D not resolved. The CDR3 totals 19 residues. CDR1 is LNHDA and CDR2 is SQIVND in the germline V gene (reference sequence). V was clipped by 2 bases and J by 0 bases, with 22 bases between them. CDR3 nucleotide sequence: TGTGCCAGTAGTATAAAGGTAATGAGGGCAGGAGGCTTGAACACTGAAGCTTTCTTT. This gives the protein CASSIKVMRAGGLNTEAFF.

This CDR3 reads CASSLNAQGVEKLFF. The CDR3 coding sequence is TGTGCCAGCAGCTTGAATGCCCAGGGGGTTGAAAAACTGTTTTTT. The chain employs TRBV5-5 and TRBJ1-4; 7 bases are shared with TRBD1. From germline, CDR1 is SGHKS and CDR2 YYEKEE (reference sequence). CDR3 length: 15 amino acids. Trimming at V came to 1 base and at J to 7 bases, leaving 7 bases not matched to a gene.

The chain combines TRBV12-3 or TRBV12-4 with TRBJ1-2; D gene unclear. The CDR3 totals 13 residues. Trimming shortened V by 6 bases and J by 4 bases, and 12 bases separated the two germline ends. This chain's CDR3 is CASSRGQGYGYTF. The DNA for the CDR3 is TGTGCCAGCAGCAGAGGTCAAGGCTATGGCTACACCTTC.

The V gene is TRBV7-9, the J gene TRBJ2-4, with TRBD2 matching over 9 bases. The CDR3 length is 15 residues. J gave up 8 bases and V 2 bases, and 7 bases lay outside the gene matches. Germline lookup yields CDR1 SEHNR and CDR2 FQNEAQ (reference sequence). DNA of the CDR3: TGTGCCAGCAGCTTATCAAGCGGGGGGTGGGACATTCAGTACTTC. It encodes CASSLSSGGWDIQYF.

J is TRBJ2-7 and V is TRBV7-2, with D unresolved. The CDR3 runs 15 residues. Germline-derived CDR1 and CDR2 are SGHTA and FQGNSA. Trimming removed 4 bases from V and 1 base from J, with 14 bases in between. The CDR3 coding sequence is TGTGCCAGCAGCTCGCCCCCGGGTAATTCCTACGAGCAGTACTTC. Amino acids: CASSSPPGNSYEQYF.

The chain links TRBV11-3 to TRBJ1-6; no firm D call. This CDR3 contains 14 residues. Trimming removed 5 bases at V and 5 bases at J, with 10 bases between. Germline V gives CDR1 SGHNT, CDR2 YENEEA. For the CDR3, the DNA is TGTGCCAGCAGCGAGAGGGTCAATAATTCACCCCTCCACTTT. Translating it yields CASSERVNNSPLHF.

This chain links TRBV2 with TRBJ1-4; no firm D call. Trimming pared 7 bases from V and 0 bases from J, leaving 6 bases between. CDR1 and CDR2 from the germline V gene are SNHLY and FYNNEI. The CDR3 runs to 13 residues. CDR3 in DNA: TGTGCCAGCAAGGCGGCAACTAATGAAAAACTGTTTTTT. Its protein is CASKAATNEKLFF.

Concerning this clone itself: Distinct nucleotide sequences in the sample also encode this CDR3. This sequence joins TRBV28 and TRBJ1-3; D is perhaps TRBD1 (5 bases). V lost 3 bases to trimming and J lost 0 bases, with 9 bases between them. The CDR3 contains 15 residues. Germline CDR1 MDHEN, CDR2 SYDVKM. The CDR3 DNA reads TGTGCCAGCAGTTTGGGACTGAACTCTGGAAACACCATATATTTT. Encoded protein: CASSLGLNSGNTIYF.